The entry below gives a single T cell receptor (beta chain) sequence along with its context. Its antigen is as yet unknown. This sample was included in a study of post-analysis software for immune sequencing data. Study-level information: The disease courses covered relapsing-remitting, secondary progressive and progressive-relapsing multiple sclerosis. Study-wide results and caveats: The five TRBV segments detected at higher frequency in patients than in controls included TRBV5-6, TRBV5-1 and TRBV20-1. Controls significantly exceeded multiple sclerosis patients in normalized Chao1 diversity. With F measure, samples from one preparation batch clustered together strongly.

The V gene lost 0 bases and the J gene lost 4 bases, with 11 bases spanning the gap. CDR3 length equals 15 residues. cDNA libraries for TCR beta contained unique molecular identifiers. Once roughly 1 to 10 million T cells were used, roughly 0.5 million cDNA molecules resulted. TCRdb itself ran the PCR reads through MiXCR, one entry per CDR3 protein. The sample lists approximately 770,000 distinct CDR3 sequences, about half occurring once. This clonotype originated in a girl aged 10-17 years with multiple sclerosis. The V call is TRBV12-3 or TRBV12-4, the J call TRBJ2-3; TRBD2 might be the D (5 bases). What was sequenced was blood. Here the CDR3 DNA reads TGTGCCAGCAGTTTAGCGGGCCCGAGGGCAGATACGCAGTATTTT. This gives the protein CASSLAGPRADTQYF.